This passage covers 30 T cell receptor beta chains from one sample sequenced in a study of cytomegalovirus exposure and HLA in healthy donors. The primer mix had 60 Vbeta and 13 Jbeta primers. This table comes from immunoSEQ multiplex PCR, and its TCRdb copy is limited to in-frame clones, with some not included. The sample includes over 80,000 clones, over 55% of them seen just once. Specimen: PBMCs. These receptor sequences come from a woman aged 18-29 years in good health and CMV-seropositive.

This rearrangement joins TRBV2 to TRBJ2-1; TRBD2 aligns across 10 bases. From germline, CDR1 is SNHLY and CDR2 FYNNEI. The CDR3 has 15 amino acids. J was trimmed by 0 bases and V by 6 bases; bases with no gene match: 2. The CDR3 nucleotides read TGTGCCAGCAGGATAGCGGGGGGCTCCTACAATGAGCAGTTCTTC. Protein: CASRIAGGSYNEQFF. The whole variable domain, filled in from reference TRBV2 and TRBJ2-1, reads EPEVTQTPSHQVTQMGQEVILRCVPISNHLYFYWYRQILGQKVEFLVSFYNNEISEKSEIFDDQFSVERPDGSNFTLKIRSTKLEDSAMYFCASRIAGGSYNEQFFGPGTRLTVL.

This rearrangement joins TRBV28 to TRBJ1-4; D is ambiguous. CDR1 MDHEN and CDR2 SYDVKM come from the germline V gene. The CDR3 has 14 residues. Trimming took 2 bases from V and 5 from J, leaving 9 bases between them. Written as DNA, the CDR3 is TGTGCCAGCAGTTTAGAACGGGAAAATGAAAAACTGTTTTTT. This gives the protein CASSLERENEKLFF.

The rearrangement uses TRBV18 and TRBJ2-7; perhaps TRBD1 as D (6 bases). Looked up from germline, CDR1 is KGHSH and CDR2 is LQKENI. The CDR3 contains 13 residues. The V and J ends lost 6 bases and 2 bases respectively, with 11 bases between them. CDR3 sequence reads: CASSVDRTYEQYF. The CDR3 DNA reads TGTGCCAGCTCGGTCGACAGGACCTACGAGCAGTACTTC.

The V call is TRBV27, the J call TRBJ2-7; 9 bases align to TRBD1. The CDR3 contains 14 residues. The germline V gene has CDR1 MNHEY and CDR2 SMNVEV (reference sequence). The ends lost 5 bases at V and 4 bases at J; junction bases unmatched: 6. Here the CDR3 reads CASSVQGANYEQYF. The CDR3 coding sequence is TGTGCCAGCAGTGTACAGGGGGCGAATTACGAGCAGTACTTC.

By share, this clone counts as medium-sized. Within the sample, other DNA sequences also encode this same CDR3. J is TRBJ2-1 and V is TRBV7-9, with D maybe TRBD1 (6 bases). Germline-derived CDR1 and CDR2 are SEHNR and FQNEAQ (reference sequence). V lost 5 bases and J 2 bases, leaving 13 bases between the germline ends. This CDR3 comprises 15 residues. The CDR3 DNA sequence: TGTGCCAGCAGCCTACGGACAGAAACCTACAATGAGCAGTTCTTC. It is translated as CASSLRTETYNEQFF.

The CDR3 sequence is CASSSPAGIYNEQFF. CDR3 coding DNA: TGTGCCAGCAGCTCCCCAGCGGGAATTTACAATGAGCAGTTCTTC. This chain uses TRBV7-9 with TRBJ2-1, with TRBD2 identical over 7 bases. Trimming cost V 4 bases and J 4 bases; bases outside gene matches: 7. Germline-derived CDR1 and CDR2 are SEHNR and FQNEAQ (reference sequence). The CDR3 has 15 residues.

This sequence joins TRBV5-1 and TRBJ2-7; D possibly corresponds to TRBD2 (5 bases). The CDR3 length is 12 residues. V lost 5 bases, J lost 4 bases, and 10 bases lay in between. Germline lookup yields CDR1 SGHRS and CDR2 YFSETQ. The CDR3 sequence is CASRSGDYEQYF. The DNA of the CDR3 is TGCGCCAGCAGGAGCGGAGATTACGAGCAGTACTTC. Variable domain in full (rest from reference TRBV5-1 and TRBJ2-7): KAGVTQTPRYLIKTRGQQVTLSCSPISGHRSVSWYQQTPGQGLQFLFEYFSETQRNKGNFPGRFSGRQFSNSRSEMNVSTLELGDSALYLCASRSGDYEQYFGPGTRLTVT.

This sequence joins TRBV28 and TRBJ2-7; D might be TRBD2 (7 bases). Trimming cost V 4 bases and J 0 bases, with 13 bases left between them. Per germline, CDR1 MDHEN and CDR2 SYDVKM. The CDR3 length is 15 residues. CDR3 DNA sequence: TGTGCCAGCAGTTCGGGGCGGGGGCCCTCCTACGAGCAGTACTTC. It encodes CASSSGRGPSYEQYF.

This clone was counted once. At one end, the junction sequence differs from germline, possibly due to a read error. Other DNA sequences in this sample translate to the same CDR3. The chain recombines TRBV5-1 with TRBJ1-4, with 10 bases aligning to TRBD1. The CDR3 extends over 14 amino acids. The germline V gene has CDR1 SGHRS and CDR2 YFSETQ. The DNA for the CDR3 is TGCGCTAGCAGCATGGGACAGGGGAATGAAAAACTGTTTTTT. Translation gives CASSMGQGNEKLFF.

The genes are TRBV27 and TRBJ1-1; possibly TRBD1 for D (5 bases). There are 14 residues in the CDR3. Per the germline V gene, CDR1 is MNHEY and CDR2 is SMNVEV (reference sequence). V lost 8 bases, J lost 4 bases, and 17 bases lay in between. The CDR3 nucleotides read TGTGCCAGCCGGACCCAGGGAGGGCGCACTGAAGCTTTCTTT. Encoded protein: CASRTQGGRTEAFF.

The chain couples TRBV28 to TRBJ1-1, with 7 nucleotides matching TRBD1. Germline V gives CDR1 MDHEN, CDR2 SYDVKM. This CDR3 is 20 amino acids long. V lost 5 bases, J lost 0 bases, and 21 bases stayed unmatched. CDR3 amino acids: CASSTRWPGQRSILNTEAFF. CDR3 coding DNA: TGTGCCAGCAGTACCCGATGGCCGGGACAGCGGTCTATTTTGAACACTGAAGCTTTCTTT.

The CDR3: CASNTQWGGNQPQHF. The CDR3 coding sequence is TGTGCCAGTAATACCCAATGGGGGGGCAATCAGCCCCAGCATTTT. The rearrangement joins TRBV19 to TRBJ1-5; D possibly corresponds to TRBD1 (5 bases). CDR3 length: 15 residues. V was pared by 7 bases and J by 2 bases, with 15 bases between. The germline V gene encodes CDR1 LNHDA and CDR2 SQIVND (reference sequence).

The J gene is TRBJ2-5, the V gene TRBV21-1; no DNA check was done on the table's D call, TRBD1. TRBV21-1 is designated a pseudogene. There are 15 residues in the CDR3. The chain's CDR3 is CASSKNGQGGETQYF. The CDR3 DNA follows: TGTGCCAGCAGCAAAAACGGACAGGGAGGAGAGACCCAGTACTTC.

This sequence joins TRBV5-4 and TRBJ2-1; D possibly corresponds to TRBD1 (6 bases). Trimming cost V 5 bases and J 2 bases, with 8 bases left between them. The CDR3 contains 13 residues. The V gene's germline CDR1 is SGHNT and CDR2 YYREEE (reference sequence). This CDR3 reads CASRRQAYNEQFF. The CDR3 coding sequence is TGTGCCAGCAGGCGACAGGCCTACAATGAGCAGTTCTTC.

The chain employs TRBV6-6 and TRBJ2-3; the match to TRBD2 covers 11 bases. The CDR3 is 16 residues long. After removal of 5 bases from V and 2 bases from J, the junction contained 6 bases not matched to a gene. Germline-derived CDR1 and CDR2 are MNHNY and SVGAGI (reference sequence). CDR3 amino acids: CASSGGLAVNTDTQYF. For the CDR3, the DNA is TGTGCCAGCAGTGGGGGACTAGCGGTTAACACAGATACGCAGTATTTT.

V and J are TRBV7-3 and TRBJ2-3; TRBD2 aligns across 13 bases. Trimming cost V 5 bases and J 3 bases; bases outside gene matches: 8. Germline V gives CDR1 SGHTA, CDR2 FQGTGA. The CDR3 has 17 amino acids. Here the CDR3 DNA reads TGTGCCAGCAGCGCGGGACTAGCGGGAATAAGGACAGATACGCAGTATTTT. Its protein is CASSAGLAGIRTDTQYF.

The V gene is TRBV4-1, the J gene TRBJ1-1, with D unresolved. Trimming took off 4 bases at V and 1 base at J, with 10 bases between the two ends. The CDR3 contains 14 residues. In germline, CDR1 is MGHRA, CDR2 YSYEKL. The CDR3 loop reads CASSPNEGNTEAFF. CDR3 in DNA: TGCGCCAGCAGCCCCAACGAGGGGAACACTGAAGCTTTCTTT.

V usage is TRBV6-4 and J usage is TRBJ2-1, with TRBD2 identical over 7 bases. V was pared by 5 bases and J by 2 bases, with 6 bases of the junction left unmatched. CDR1 MRHNA and CDR2 SNTAGT come from the germline V gene. The CDR3 sequence is 15 residues long. The CDR3 DNA follows: TGTGCCAGCAGTCCGAGCGGGGAGCCCTACAATGAGCAGTTCTTC. This gives the protein CASSPSGEPYNEQFF.

This clone was seen only a few times. The J gene is TRBJ1-5, the V gene TRBV7-2, with D unclear. CDR1 is SGHTA and CDR2 is FQGNSA in the germline V gene. Deletions cut 0 bases from V and 0 bases from J, with 12 bases between. The CDR3 length is 17 residues. DNA for the CDR3: TGTGCCAGCAGCTTAGCTTGGGCCCCGAATAGCAATCAGCCCCAGCATTTT. Its translation is CASSLAWAPNSNQPQHF.

V and J are TRBV15 and TRBJ2-1; no reliable D call. With 0 bases removed from V and 10 bases from J, the gap between germline ends came to 13 bases. There are 14 residues in the CDR3. Germline V gives CDR1 LNHNV, CDR2 YYDKDF (reference sequence). CDR3: CATSRDRVGGEQFF. CDR3 in DNA: TGTGCCACCAGCAGAGATCGTGTAGGCGGAGAGCAGTTCTTC.

This clone has more than one count but fewer than ten. The gene calls are TRBV9 and TRBJ2-1, with D uncertain. CDR3 length equals 16 residues. V lost 0 bases, J lost 4 bases, and 14 bases lay in between. Germline assignment: CDR1 SGDLS and CDR2 YYNGEE. CDR3 in amino acids: CASSVEATLDYNEQFF. The CDR3 DNA reads as TGTGCCAGCAGCGTAGAAGCGACTCTCGATTACAATGAGCAGTTCTTC.

The chain recombines TRBV7-9 with TRBJ1-2; 7 nucleotides line up with TRBD1. Germline CDR1 and CDR2: SEHNR and FQNEAQ (reference sequence). After removal of 4 bases from V and 5 bases from J, the junction contained 4 bases not matched to a gene. CDR3 length: 13 residues. This CDR3 reads CASSSSGGYGYTF. The CDR3 nucleotides read TGTGCCAGCAGCTCCTCAGGGGGTTATGGCTACACCTTC.

This chain uses TRBV27 with TRBJ1-1; a possible D gene is TRBD1 (6 bases). The V gene's germline CDR1 is MNHEY and CDR2 SMNVEV (reference sequence). The CDR3 has 15 amino acids. With 5 bases removed from V and 1 base from J, the gap between germline ends came to 14 bases. CDR3 DNA: TGTGCCAGCAGTGCATCAGGGGCTGGGAACACTGAAGCTTTCTTT. Protein: CASSASGAGNTEAFF.

This clone was recorded once. The J gene is TRBJ1-2, the V gene TRBV7-8; D may be TRBD1 (5 bases). The CDR3 sequence is 13 residues long. Germline CDR1 reads SGHVS; CDR2 reads FQNEAQ. The V gene lost 5 bases and the J gene lost 10 bases, with 17 bases spanning the gap. The CDR3 protein is CASSPGGEAVYTF. The DNA of the CDR3 is TGTGCCAGCAGCCCTGGGGGGGAAGCTGTCTACACCTTC.

The sample holds a few counts of this clone. This rearrangement joins TRBV2 to TRBJ1-5; TRBD1 aligns across 12 bases. The V gene end was trimmed by 6 bases and the J gene end by 5 bases; junction bases not matched to a gene: 5. Germline V CDR1 and CDR2: SNHLY, FYNNEI. CDR3 length: 15 residues. CDR3 DNA sequence: TGTGCCAGCAGGGGGGGACAGGGGGCTCATCAGCCCCAGCATTTT. Translating gives CASRGGQGAHQPQHF.

On this clone itself: Other DNA sequences in the same sample also yield this CDR3. The J gene is TRBJ1-1, the V gene TRBV6-5, with unresolved D. The CDR3 runs to 13 residues. Per the germline V gene, CDR1 is MNHEY and CDR2 is SVGAGI. The ends were cut back, 4 bases at V and 1 base at J, with 7 bases in the middle. CDR3 sequence reads: CASSLLANTEAFF. Here the CDR3 DNA reads TGTGCCAGCAGTTTGCTAGCGAACACTGAAGCTTTCTTT.

This chain uses TRBV19 with TRBJ2-5; perhaps TRBD1 as D (6 bases). Trimming took 3 bases from V and 1 from J, leaving 12 bases between them. The CDR3 contains 15 residues. CDR1 is LNHDA, CDR2 SQIVND, per germline (reference sequence). CDR3 in DNA: TGTGCCAGTAGTATGGGGACACTACCCCAAGAGACCCAGTACTTC. Translating gives CASSMGTLPQETQYF.

The chain couples TRBV5-1 to TRBJ1-3; 7 nucleotides align to TRBD1. V lost 4 bases, J lost 4 bases, and 8 bases stayed unmatched. The CDR3 is made up of 15 amino acids. Germline V gene lookup returns CDR1 SGHRS and CDR2 YFSETQ. The chain's CDR3 is CASSGEGAGGNTIYF. CDR3 coding DNA: TGCGCCAGCAGCGGAGAGGGGGCAGGCGGAAACACCATATATTTT. Complete variable domain (other parts from reference TRBV5-1 and TRBJ1-3): KAGVTQTPRYLIKTRGQQVTLSCSPISGHRSVSWYQQTPGQGLQFLFEYFSETQRNKGNFPGRFSGRQFSNSRSEMNVSTLELGDSALYLCASSGEGAGGNTIYFGEGSWLTVV.

V usage is TRBV6-5 and J usage is TRBJ1-2; perhaps TRBD1 as D (6 bases). CDR1 is MNHEY, CDR2 SVGAGI, per germline. Trimming took off 6 bases at V and 7 bases at J, with 15 bases between the two ends. The CDR3 runs 13 residues. The CDR3 is CASRTPGAGGYTF. The CDR3 nucleotides read TGTGCCAGCAGGACACCAGGGGCTGGTGGCTACACCTTC.

The sample holds a few counts of this clone. The chain carries TRBV4-3 and TRBJ1-5; 7 nucleotides line up with TRBD1. Germline assignment: CDR1 LGHNA and CDR2 YSLEER. The CDR3 spans 15 residues. V lost 0 bases to trimming and J lost 6 bases; unmatched junction nucleotides: 5. Here the CDR3 reads CASSQDEGAGQPQHF. The CDR3 DNA reads TGCGCCAGCAGCCAAGATGAGGGGGCCGGTCAGCCCCAGCATTTT.